These T cell receptor beta chains were read from a single sample in a study of T cell responses to AZD1222 COVID-19 vaccine. Profiling relied on immunoSEQ multiplex PCR, and the TCRdb table lists in-frame clones only, not all of them. The sample contains 55,000 to 90,000 clones, less than 90% of which appear only once. The sequenced sample was peripheral blood, obtained on day 0 of AZD1222 vaccination. The origin of the receptors is an adult in good health. Each CDR3 is given without its conserved first and last residue. Expanded clones are given a class, and other clones once, few, many or no size at all.

V	size	CDR3
TRBV3-1/TRBV3-2	.	ASSQVWGQTFDYGYT
TRBV11-2	.	ASSLDPTYNEQF
TRBV7-3	.	ASSSNGKNTEAF
TRBV9	.	ASSVVGGATDTQY
TRBV24-1	.	ATSDAGPYNEQF
TRBV18	once	ASSPNGDQPQH
TRBV24-1	few	ATSPPTGAADYNEQF
TRBV28	.	ASRGFGYGYT
TRBV7-9	.	ASSLQGAPTYEQY
TRBV18	once	ASSPPDRGRPDTQY
TRBV5-7	.	ASSLVRGLDTEAF
TRBV5-4	.	ASSSLYTEAF
TRBV5-1	once	ASSLVAGLAGGYNEQF
TRBV5-6	once	ASTDSFTEAF
TRBV7-9	once	ASSYPDQETQY
TRBV19	once	ASSMIIAGEDTQY
TRBV5-4	.	ASSFPPVAGRFVEQY
TRBV30	.	AWNRPMKSQGINEKLF
TRBV18	.	ASSPGRQDYGYT
TRBV7-3	.	ASSSTGLHTDTQY
TRBV6-2/TRBV6-3	.	ASSPIEDRVRFIPYNEQF
TRBV5-1	medium-sized	ASSSGQGNSPLH
TRBV30	once	AWTTGYEQY
TRBV7-2	once	ASSLRRGAREQY
TRBV19	.	ASSMSGVSPLH
TRBV9	.	ASSVGGGDYEQY
TRBV28	.	AAGGTVGEQY
TRBV5-1	once	ASSLSANYGYT
TRBV5-4	once	ASSLKRGVEDTQY
TRBV6-2/TRBV6-3	once	ASSSSGDTQY
TRBV6-4	once	ASRARQGAEGAF
TRBV28	.	ASRRTGGGGYT
TRBV10-3	.	ASWTGENTEAF
TRBV19	.	ASSMGQINSPLH
TRBV6-5	.	ASRGTGGGTEAF
TRBV7-9	.	ASSPAGTGVNTEAF
TRBV28	.	ASNGQGRGNTIY
TRBV6-5	.	ASSPGTNRGDTQY
TRBV18	few	ASSPVTSGSDTQY
TRBV13	.	ASSFLGQGRNEQY
TRBV7-9	few	ASQYSNQPQH
TRBV2	.	ASRRGQQETQY
TRBV28	.	ASSLPQGKTEAF
TRBV2	.	ASSGTGRDQPQH
TRBV24-1	once	ATSDSRDSQPQH
TRBV7-2	.	ASSFGAGNTIY
TRBV3-1/TRBV3-2	.	ASSQGGAGGPHYYNEQF
TRBV2	.	ASSPSSYNSPLH
TRBV21-1	few	ASSKKLKVGTATEGANVLT
TRBV30	few	AWRARGLLYGYT
TRBV5-5	.	ASSLVRGQDSPLH
TRBV5-4	once	ASSSYLSGGGYT
TRBV27	.	ASSLLRGGLLEQF